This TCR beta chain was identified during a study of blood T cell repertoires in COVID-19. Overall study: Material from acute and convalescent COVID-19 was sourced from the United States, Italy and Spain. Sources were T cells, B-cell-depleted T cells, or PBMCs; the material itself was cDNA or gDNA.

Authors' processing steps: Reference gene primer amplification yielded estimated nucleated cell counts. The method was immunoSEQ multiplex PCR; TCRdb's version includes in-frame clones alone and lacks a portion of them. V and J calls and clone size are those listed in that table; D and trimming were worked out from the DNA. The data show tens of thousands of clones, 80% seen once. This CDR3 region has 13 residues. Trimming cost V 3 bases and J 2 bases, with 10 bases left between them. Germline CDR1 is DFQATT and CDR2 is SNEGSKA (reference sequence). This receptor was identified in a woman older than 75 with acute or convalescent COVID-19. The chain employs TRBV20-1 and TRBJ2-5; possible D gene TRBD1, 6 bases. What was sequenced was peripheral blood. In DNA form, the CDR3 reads TGCAGTGCTAGTCGGACAGCTCAAGAGACCCAGTACTTC. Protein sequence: CSASRTAQETQYF.